One and the same sample provided the 4 T cell receptor beta chains below, sequenced in a study of T cells in Graves' hyperthyroidism and ophthalmopathy. Amplification of TCR beta CDR3 regions was performed using RNA transcripts as template. An initial round of RT-PCR targeting the TCR CDR3 relied on the HTBI primer set. TCRdb itself ran the multiplex PCR reads through MiXCR, one entry per CDR3 protein. The profile shows a few hundred thousand distinct CDR3 sequences, 13% to 15% of them singletons. The sequencing sample was made of blood. The receptors here all came from a woman aged 45-59 years with Graves' hyperthyroidism that later progressed to Graves' ophthalmopathy.

Ten or more counts support this clonotype. The chain carries TRBV7-6 and TRBJ2-1; possible D gene TRBD2, 5 bases. This CDR3 comprises 12 residues. Trimming took off 5 bases at V and 9 bases at J, with 11 bases between the two ends. CDR1 SGHVS and CDR2 FNYEAQ come from the germline V gene. The CDR3 DNA reads as TGTGCCAGCAGCACTAGGTCTCGTGAGCAGTTCTTC. It translates to CASSTRSREQFF.

The V gene is TRBV7-9, the J gene TRBJ2-5; TRBD1 matches 7 bases. Germline CDR1 is SEHNR and CDR2 is FQNEAQ (reference sequence). Trimming took 5 bases from V and 0 from J; bases not matched to a gene: 9. This CDR3 region has 16 residues. CDR3 nucleotide sequence: TGTGCCAGCAGCGCGACCGGGACAGCTAACCAAGAGACCCAGTACTTC. It specifies CASSATGTANQETQYF.

This clonotype appeared many times. V and J are TRBV7-9 and TRBJ2-1; D is perhaps TRBD1 (6 bases). The CDR3 has 15 amino acids. Germline values: CDR1 SEHNR, CDR2 FQNEAQ (reference sequence). Trimming removed 1 base at V and 8 bases at J, with 15 bases between. CDR3 sequence reads: CASSLGPGQIYEQFF. In DNA form, the CDR3 reads TGTGCCAGCAGCTTAGGCCCTGGACAGATTTATGAGCAGTTCTTC.

The table lists this clonotype with many counts. The CDR3 sequence is CASSPPTGRSVSGANVLTF. In nucleotides, the CDR3 is TGTGCCAGCAGCCCGCCAACGGGGCGGTCGGTCTCTGGGGCCAACGTCCTGACTTTC. V and J are TRBV12-3 or TRBV12-4 and TRBJ2-6; D could derive from TRBD1 or TRBD2 (5 bases each). Trimming cost V 6 bases and J 0 bases, with 21 bases left between them. This CDR3 region has 19 residues.